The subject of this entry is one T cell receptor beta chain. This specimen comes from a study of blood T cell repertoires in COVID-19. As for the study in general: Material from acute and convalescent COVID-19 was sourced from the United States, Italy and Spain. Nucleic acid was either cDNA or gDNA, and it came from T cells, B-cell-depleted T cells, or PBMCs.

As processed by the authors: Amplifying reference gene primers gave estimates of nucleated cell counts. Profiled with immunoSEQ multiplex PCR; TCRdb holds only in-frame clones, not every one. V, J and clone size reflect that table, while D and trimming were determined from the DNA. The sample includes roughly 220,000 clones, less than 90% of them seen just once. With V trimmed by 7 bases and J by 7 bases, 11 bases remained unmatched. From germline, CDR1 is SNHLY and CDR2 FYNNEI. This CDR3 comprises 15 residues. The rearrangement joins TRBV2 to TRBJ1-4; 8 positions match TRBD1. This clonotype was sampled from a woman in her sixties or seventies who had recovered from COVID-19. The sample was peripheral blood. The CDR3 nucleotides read TGTGCCAGCACCGAGCGGCCAGGGGGCGGTGAAAAACTGTTTTTT. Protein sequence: CASTERPGGGEKLFF.